One and the same sample provided the 2 T cell receptor beta chains below, sequenced in a study of control samples from healthy donors and cancer patients. Generated by immunoSEQ multiplex PCR, the TCRdb table keeps only in-frame clones and is missing some. The sample lists 150,000 to 200,000 clones, 90% to 95% occurring once. The sequencing sample was made of blood. Receptors originate from a man between 18 and 35 years old in good health.

The V and J genes are TRBV14 and TRBJ2-1; 8 bases agree with TRBD2. CDR3 length: 15 amino acids. Per the germline V gene, CDR1 is SGHDN and CDR2 is FVKESK. With 1 base clipped from V and 6 bases from J, the junction kept 5 bases outside the gene matches. The chain's CDR3 is CASSQASGRSNEQFF. The CDR3 coding sequence is TGTGCCAGCAGCCAAGCTAGCGGGCGGAGCAATGAGCAGTTCTTC. Full variable domain (remainder filled in from reference TRBV14 and TRBJ2-1): EAGVTQFPSHSVIEKGQTVTLRCDPISGHDNLYWYRRVMGKEIKFLLHFVKESKQDESGMPNNRFLAERTGGTYSTLKVQPAELEDSGVYFCASSQASGRSNEQFFGPGTRLTVL.

The CDR3 loop is CASSRLAGGSTDTQYF. The CDR3 bases are TGTGCCAGCAGCCGATTAGCGGGGGGAAGCACAGATACGCAGTATTTT. V is TRBV7-9 and J is TRBJ2-3; 10 nucleotides align to TRBD2. The germline V gene encodes CDR1 SEHNR and CDR2 FQNEAQ (reference sequence). J lost 0 bases, V lost 5 bases, and 5 bases had no gene match. The CDR3 is 16 residues long.